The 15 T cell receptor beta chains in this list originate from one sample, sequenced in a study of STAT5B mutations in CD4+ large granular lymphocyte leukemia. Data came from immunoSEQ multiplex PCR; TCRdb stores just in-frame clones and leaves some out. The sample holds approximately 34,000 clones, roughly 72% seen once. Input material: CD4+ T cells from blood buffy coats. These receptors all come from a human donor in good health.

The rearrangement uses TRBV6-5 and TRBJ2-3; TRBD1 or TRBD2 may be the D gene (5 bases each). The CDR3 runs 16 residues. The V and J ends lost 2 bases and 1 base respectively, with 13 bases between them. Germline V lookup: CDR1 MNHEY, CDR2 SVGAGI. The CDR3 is CASSYDPLGGTDTQYF. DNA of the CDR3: TGTGCCAGCAGTTACGATCCCCTGGGGGGCACAGATACGCAGTATTTT.

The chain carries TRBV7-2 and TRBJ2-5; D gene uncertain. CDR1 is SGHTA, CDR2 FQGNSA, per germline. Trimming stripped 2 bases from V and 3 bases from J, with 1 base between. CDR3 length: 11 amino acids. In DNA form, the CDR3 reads TGTGCCAGCAGCTTAAAAGAGACCCAGTACTTC. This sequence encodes CASSLKETQYF.

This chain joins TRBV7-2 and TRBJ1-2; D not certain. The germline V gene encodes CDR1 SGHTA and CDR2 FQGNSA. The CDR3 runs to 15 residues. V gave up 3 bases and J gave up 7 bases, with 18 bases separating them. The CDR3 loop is CASSFSRTVGGGYTF. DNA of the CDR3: TGTGCCAGCAGCTTCTCCCGGACCGTAGGTGGTGGCTACACCTTC.

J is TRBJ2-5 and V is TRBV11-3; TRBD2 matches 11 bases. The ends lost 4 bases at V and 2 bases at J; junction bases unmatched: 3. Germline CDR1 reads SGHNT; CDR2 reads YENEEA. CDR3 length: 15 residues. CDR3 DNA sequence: TGTGCCAGCAGCTCGGGACTAGCGGTACAAGAGACCCAGTACTTC. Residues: CASSSGLAVQETQYF.

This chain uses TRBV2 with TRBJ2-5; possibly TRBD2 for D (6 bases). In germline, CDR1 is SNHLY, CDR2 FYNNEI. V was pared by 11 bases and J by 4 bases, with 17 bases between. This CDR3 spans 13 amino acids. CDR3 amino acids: CAFSATRTETQYF. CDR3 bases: TGTGCCTTTTCAGCGACTAGGACAGAGACCCAGTACTTC.

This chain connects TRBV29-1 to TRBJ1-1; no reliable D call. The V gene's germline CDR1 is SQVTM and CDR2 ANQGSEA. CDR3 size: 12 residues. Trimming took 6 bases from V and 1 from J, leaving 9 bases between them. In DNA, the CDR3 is TGCAGCGTGGCCCAGGAGAACACTGAAGCTTTCTTT. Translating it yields CSVAQENTEAFF.

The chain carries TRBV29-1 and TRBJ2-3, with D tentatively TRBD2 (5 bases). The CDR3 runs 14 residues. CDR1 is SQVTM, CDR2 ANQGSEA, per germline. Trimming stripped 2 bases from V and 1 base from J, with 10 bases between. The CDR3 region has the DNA TGCAGCGTTGAACGCGGGCGGGGCACAGATACGCAGTATTTT. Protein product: CSVERGRGTDTQYF.

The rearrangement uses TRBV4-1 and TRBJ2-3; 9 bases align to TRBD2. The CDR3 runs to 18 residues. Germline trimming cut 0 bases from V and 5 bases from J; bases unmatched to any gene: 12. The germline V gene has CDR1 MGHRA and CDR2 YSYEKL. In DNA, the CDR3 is TGCGCCAGCAGCCAAGAGTTTTTGGCGGGGGGGCCCAGAGATACGCAGTATTTT. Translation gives CASSQEFLAGGPRDTQYF.

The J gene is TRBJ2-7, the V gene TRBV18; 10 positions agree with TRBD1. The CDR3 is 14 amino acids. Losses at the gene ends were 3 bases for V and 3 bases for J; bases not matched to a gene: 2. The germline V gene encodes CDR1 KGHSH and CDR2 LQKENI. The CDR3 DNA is TGTGCCAGCTCACCGGGACAGGGGTTCTACGAGCAGTACTTC. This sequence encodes CASSPGQGFYEQYF.

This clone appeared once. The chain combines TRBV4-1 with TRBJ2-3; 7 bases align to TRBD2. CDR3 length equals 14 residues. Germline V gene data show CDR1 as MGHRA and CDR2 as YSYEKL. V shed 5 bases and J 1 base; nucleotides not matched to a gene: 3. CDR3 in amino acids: CASSGGVGTDTQYF. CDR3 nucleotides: TGCGCCAGCAGCGGGGGGGTGGGCACAGATACGCAGTATTTT.

The CDR3 DNA follows: TGTGCCAGCAGCGTAGGGGCCGGGCCGACCACCGGGGAGCTGTTTTTT. It codes for CASSVGAGPTTGELFF. The chain combines TRBV9 with TRBJ2-2, with D unclear. Germline assignment: CDR1 SGDLS and CDR2 YYNGEE. This CDR3 is built from 16 residues. The V end lost 0 bases, the J end lost 4 bases, and 13 bases lay between the germline ends.

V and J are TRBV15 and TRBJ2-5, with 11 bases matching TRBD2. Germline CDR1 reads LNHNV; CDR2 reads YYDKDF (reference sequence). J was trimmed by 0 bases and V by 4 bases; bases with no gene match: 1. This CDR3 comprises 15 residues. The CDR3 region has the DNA TGTGCCACCAGCAAGGGACTAGCGGACCAAGAGACCCAGTACTTC. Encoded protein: CATSKGLADQETQYF.

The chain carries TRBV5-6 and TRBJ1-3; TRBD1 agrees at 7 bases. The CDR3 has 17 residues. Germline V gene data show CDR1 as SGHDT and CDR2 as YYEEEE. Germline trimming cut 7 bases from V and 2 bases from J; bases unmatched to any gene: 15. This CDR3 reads CASSDRVNMSAGNTIYF. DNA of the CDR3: TGTGCCAGCTCCGACAGGGTAAATATGTCAGCTGGAAACACCATATATTTT.

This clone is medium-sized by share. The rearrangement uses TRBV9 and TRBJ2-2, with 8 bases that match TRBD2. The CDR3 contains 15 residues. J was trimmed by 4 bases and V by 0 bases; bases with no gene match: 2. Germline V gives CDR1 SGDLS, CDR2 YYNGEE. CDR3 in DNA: TGTGCCAGCAGCGTAGCGGGGGGGCCCACCGGGGAGCTGTTTTTT. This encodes CASSVAGGPTGELFF. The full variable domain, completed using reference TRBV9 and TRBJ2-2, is DSGVTQTPKHLITATGQRVTLRCSPRSGDLSVYWYQQSLDQGLQFLIQYYNGEERAKGNILERFSAQQFPDLHSELNLSSLELGDSALYFCASSVAGGPTGELFFGEGSRLTVL.

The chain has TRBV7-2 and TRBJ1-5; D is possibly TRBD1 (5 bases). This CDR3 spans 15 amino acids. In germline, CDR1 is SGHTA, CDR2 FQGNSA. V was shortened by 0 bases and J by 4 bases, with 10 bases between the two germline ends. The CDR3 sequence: CASSLAGGRNQPQHF. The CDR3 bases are TGTGCCAGCAGCTTAGCGGGGGGACGTAATCAGCCCCAGCATTTT.